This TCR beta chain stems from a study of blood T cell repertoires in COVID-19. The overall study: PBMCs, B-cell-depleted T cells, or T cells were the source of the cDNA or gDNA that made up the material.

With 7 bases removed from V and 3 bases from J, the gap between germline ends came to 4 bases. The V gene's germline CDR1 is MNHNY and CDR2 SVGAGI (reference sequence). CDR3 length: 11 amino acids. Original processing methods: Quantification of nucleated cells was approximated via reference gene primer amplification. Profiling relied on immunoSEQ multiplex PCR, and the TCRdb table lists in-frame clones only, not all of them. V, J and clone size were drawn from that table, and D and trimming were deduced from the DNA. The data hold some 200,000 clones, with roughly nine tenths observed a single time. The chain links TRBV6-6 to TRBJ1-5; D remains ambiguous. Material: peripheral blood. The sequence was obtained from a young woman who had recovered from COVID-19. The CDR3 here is CASNTNQPQHF. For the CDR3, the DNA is TGTGCCAGCAACACCAATCAGCCCCAGCATTTT.